The rows below give T cell receptor beta chains drawn from one sample of a study of early T cells in non-severe SARS-CoV-2 infection. TCRdb re-analysed the 5' RACE reads in MiXCR, keeping a single row per CDR3 protein. The sample has about 35,000 distinct CDR3 sequences, approximately 7% seen once. Specimen: whole blood. These receptors were taken from an adult who was a healthcare worker with PCR-confirmed SARS-CoV-2 infection or an uninfected control (not recorded which). The CDR3 runs from the conserved cysteine through the conserved F or W. A D gene is named only where the DNA matches it firmly. A row's size may be missing; if present it is once, few, many or a size class.

D gene	V gene	clone size	J gene	CDR3 DNA	CDR3 protein
TRBD1	TRBV12-3/TRBV12-4	few	TRBJ1-1	TGTGCCAGCAGGCTACAGGGGGAGGCTGAAGCTTTCTTT	CASRLQGEAEAFF
-	TRBV4-1	few	TRBJ2-7	TGCGCCAGCAGCCGGGACTCAACAGTTGGGGAGCAGTACTTC	CASSRDSTVGEQYF
-	TRBV7-9	many	TRBJ1-1	TGTGCCAGCAGCAACTTAAGGCCTTCCCTAAACACTGAAGCTTTCTTT	CASSNLRPSLNTEAFF
-	TRBV19	-	TRBJ1-5	TGTGCCAGTACACAAGACCCTGCGGGAAATCAGCCCCAGCATTTT	CASTQDPAGNQPQHF
-	TRBV28	-	TRBJ2-7	TGTGCCAGCAGTTTTAACCTTCTAGCGCGATTTCACTACGAGCAGTACTTC	CASSFNLLARFHYEQYF
TRBD1	TRBV5-4	few	TRBJ1-6	TGTGCCAGCAGCTTGGGCAGGGGGGATAATTCACCCCTCCACTTT	CASSLGRGDNSPLHF
-	TRBV12-3/TRBV12-4	few	TRBJ2-1	TGTGCCAGCAGTTTTTCGCGGGCTAATGAGCAGTTCTTC	CASSFSRANEQFF
TRBD2	TRBV30	-	TRBJ2-3	TGTGCCTGGAAGCTAGCGGGAGGGATAGATACGCAGTATTTT	CAWKLAGGIDTQYF
-	TRBV28	many	TRBJ1-6	TGTGCCAGCAGCTTGGGGCAGCTAGCTCCCTATAATTCACCCCTCCACTTT	CASSLGQLAPYNSPLHF
TRBD1	TRBV28	many	TRBJ2-5	TGTGCCAGCAGTACCGGAGACAGGGACGTTCAAGAGACCCAGTACTTC	CASSTGDRDVQETQYF
-	TRBV9	-	TRBJ2-3	TGTGCCAGCAGCGTAGGTTCGGAAGGGGTGGGAGATACGCAGTATTTT	CASSVGSEGVGDTQYF
TRBD1	TRBV29-1	few	TRBJ2-7	TGCAGCGTTCAGGCCGGGACAGGGGCCTACGAGCAGTACTTC	CSVQAGTGAYEQYF
TRBD2	TRBV4-1	many	TRBJ2-1	TGCGCCAGCAGCCAAGATCTTAGGGGACTAGGTGAAGATGAGCAGTTCTTC	CASSQDLRGLGEDEQFF
-	TRBV29-1	few	TRBJ2-5	TGCAGCGTTGACCCAAATGGGGTCCAAGAGACCCAGTACTTC	CSVDPNGVQETQYF
-	TRBV4-1	many	TRBJ1-2	TGCGCCAGCAGCCAAGATATACAAAACTATGGCTACACCTTC	CASSQDIQNYGYTF
-	TRBV9	many	TRBJ2-3	TGTGCCAGCAGCCCCCTAGGCGCAGATACGCAGTATTTT	CASSPLGADTQYF
-	TRBV20-1	few	TRBJ2-7	TGCAGTGCTAGAACCAGCAGCTCCTACGAGCAGTACTTC	CSARTSSSYEQYF
-	TRBV11-3	many	TRBJ1-1	TGTGCCAGCAGCTCGCAGGGAAACACTGAAGCTTTCTTT	CASSSQGNTEAFF
TRBD1	TRBV29-1	-	TRBJ2-7	TGCAGCGCCGGACAGGGGGCCTACGAGCAGTACTTC	CSAGQGAYEQYF
-	TRBV27	many	TRBJ2-7	TGTGCCAGCAGTTTAGGGTACGAGCAGTACTTC	CASSLGYEQYF
TRBD1	TRBV19	many	TRBJ2-1	TGTGCCAGTAGTTTTACAGGGGGCGCCGGTAAGAACACGGACAATGAGCAGTTCTTC	CASSFTGGAGKNTDNEQFF
TRBD2	TRBV29-1	many	TRBJ2-1	TGCAGCGTTGGAGAGACTAGCGGGACCACCGATGAGCAGTTCTTC	CSVGETSGTTDEQFF
TRBD1	TRBV3-1	-	TRBJ1-2	TGTGCCAGCAGCCAAGCAATAGGGGGCGACTATGGCTACACCTTC	CASSQAIGGDYGYTF
TRBD1	TRBV19	many	TRBJ1-5	TGTGCCAGTAGTCCCACACAGGGGGCGCGGCAGCCCCAGCATTTT	CASSPTQGARQPQHF
-	TRBV10-3	many	TRBJ1-1	TGTGCCATCAGTGAGAACAGGGTTGAAGCTTTCTTT	CAISENRVEAFF
-	TRBV29-1	many	TRBJ2-3	TGCAGCGTTGAAGAACGACTGAGCACAGATACGCAGTATTTT	CSVEERLSTDTQYF
-	TRBV7-6	many	TRBJ2-2	TGTGCCAGCAGCTACGTACAGTCTGTCACGAACACCGGGGAGCTGTTTTTT	CASSYVQSVTNTGELFF
TRBD2	TRBV20-1	few	TRBJ2-1	TGCAGTGCTAGAGGCCTAGCGGGAGGGAATGAGCAGTTCTTC	CSARGLAGGNEQFF
TRBD2	TRBV5-3	few	TRBJ2-2	TGTGCCAGAAGAGTAGCGGGATGTAACACCGGGGAGCTGTTTTTT	CARRVAGCNTGELFF
-	TRBV2	few	TRBJ2-1	TGTGCCAGCAGCCTCGACCGGGCGGCTTCCTCCTACAATGAGCAGTTCTTC	CASSLDRAASSYNEQFF
TRBD1	TRBV3-1	many	TRBJ1-2	TGTGCCAGCAGCCAAGGGACAGGGAACTATGGCTACACCTTC	CASSQGTGNYGYTF
-	TRBV2	many	TRBJ1-2	TGTGCCAGCAGTACCGACAGGAGGGGTGGCTACACCTTC	CASSTDRRGGYTF
-	TRBV29-1	many	TRBJ2-1	TGCAGCGTTGTTGGGGGTAGCTCCTACAATGAGCAGTTCTTC	CSVVGGSSYNEQFF
-	TRBV30	many	TRBJ2-1	TGTGCCTGGAGTCTGCTTCGGGATGAGCAGTTCTTC	CAWSLLRDEQFF
-	TRBV19	-	TRBJ1-2	TGTGCCAGTAGTATCCCGACAGCAGCTAACTATGGCTACACCTTC	CASSIPTAANYGYTF
-	TRBV10-1	many	TRBJ2-5	TGCGCCAGCAGTGACGGGGGAGTATCGGAGACCCAGTACTTC	CASSDGGVSETQYF
-	TRBV28	-	TRBJ2-5	TGTGCCACCCAGCAGTTTATGGGGACCCAGTACTTC	CATQQFMGTQYF
-	TRBV6-6	many	TRBJ1-3	TGTGCCAGCAGTTACTCTGGTGGAAACACCATATATTTT	CASSYSGGNTIYF
-	TRBV5-1	-	TRBJ2-1	TGCGCCAGCAGCGTGCAGGGTGGCGCCTACAATGAGCAGTTCTTC	CASSVQGGAYNEQFF
TRBD2	TRBV28	-	TRBJ2-7	TGTGCCAGCTCCGCTAGCGGGACCTACGAGCAGTACTTC	CASSASGTYEQYF
-	TRBV14	many	TRBJ2-1	TGTGCCAGCAGCCAAGAAATCAGGATCGGCAATGAGCAGTTCTTC	CASSQEIRIGNEQFF
TRBD1	TRBV12-3/TRBV12-4	-	TRBJ1-1	TGTGCCAGCAGTCCTCAGACAGGGAAGTCGGGTGAAGCTTTCTTT	CASSPQTGKSGEAFF
TRBD1	TRBV20-1	many	TRBJ2-7	TGCAGTGCTGAGTCGGACAGGACTGCCTACGAGCAGTACTTC	CSAESDRTAYEQYF
-	TRBV6-6	-	TRBJ2-3	TGTGCCAGCAGTCAGGCGCTACCCATGCGCACAGATACGCAGTATTTT	CASSQALPMRTDTQYF
-	TRBV4-1	many	TRBJ2-7	TGCGCCAGCCGGAAACCGGGTAGCGGATCAGATTGGGACGAGCAGTACTTC	CASRKPGSGSDWDEQYF
-	TRBV19	few	TRBJ1-1	TGTGCCAGTAGTACTTATCTAGCCCCCGGGTCCATGAACACTGAAGCTTTCTTT	CASSTYLAPGSMNTEAFF